The sequence of this TCR beta chain was determined in a study of blood T cell repertoires in COVID-19. Original data processing: The authors estimated nucleated cell counts from reference gene primer amplification. Some clones are missing from TCRdb's copy, which holds only in-frame ones; the method was immunoSEQ multiplex PCR. V, J and clone size were drawn from that table, and D and trimming were deduced from the DNA. This table has 150,000 to 200,000 clones, 86% appearing once. This clone has more than one count but fewer than ten. The specimen was peripheral blood. This receptor was taken from an older woman with COVID-19, enrolled during active disease.

This CDR3 is CASSFGRNEKLFF. CDR3 bases: TGTGCCAGCAGTTTTGGGAGGAACGAAAAACTGTTTTTT. The V gene is TRBV12-3 or TRBV12-4, the J gene TRBJ1-4; D is unclear. This CDR3 has 13 residues. The V end was cut by 3 bases, the J end by 8 bases, with 10 bases between.